This T cell receptor beta chain was captured by sequencing in a study of T cell therapy after organ transplantation. Study as a whole: Responders numbered eight and nonresponders two among 10 or so patients. Study outcomes and limitations: Lower pretherapy CD8 clonality went with larger post-therapy fold change.

Indicated time point: 4-8 weeks after completion of therapy. Libraries were prepared by immunoSEQ multiplex PCR; TCRdb keeps only in-frame clonotypes and omits some of them. The table has fewer than 25,000 clones, 81% seen once. About this clone itself: What it binds is not known.

The germline CDR1 and CDR2 sequences are SEHNR and FQNEAQ (reference sequence). CDR3 length: 16 residues. The V segment lost 7 bases and the J segment 6 bases; nucleotides outside the gene matches: 13. The sequences come from CD8+ T cells from blood, collected after autologous CMV-specific T cell therapy. This chain joins TRBV7-9 and TRBJ1-4; 8 nucleotides align to TRBD1. The TCR originated in a human patient who had received a solid organ transplant and had CMV disease. The graft donor may be the source of some T cells. CDR3 coding DNA: TGTGCCAGCACCTCTGGACAGGGAGAGTTTGATGAAAAACTGTTTTTT. Amino acid sequence: CASTSGQGEFDEKLFF.